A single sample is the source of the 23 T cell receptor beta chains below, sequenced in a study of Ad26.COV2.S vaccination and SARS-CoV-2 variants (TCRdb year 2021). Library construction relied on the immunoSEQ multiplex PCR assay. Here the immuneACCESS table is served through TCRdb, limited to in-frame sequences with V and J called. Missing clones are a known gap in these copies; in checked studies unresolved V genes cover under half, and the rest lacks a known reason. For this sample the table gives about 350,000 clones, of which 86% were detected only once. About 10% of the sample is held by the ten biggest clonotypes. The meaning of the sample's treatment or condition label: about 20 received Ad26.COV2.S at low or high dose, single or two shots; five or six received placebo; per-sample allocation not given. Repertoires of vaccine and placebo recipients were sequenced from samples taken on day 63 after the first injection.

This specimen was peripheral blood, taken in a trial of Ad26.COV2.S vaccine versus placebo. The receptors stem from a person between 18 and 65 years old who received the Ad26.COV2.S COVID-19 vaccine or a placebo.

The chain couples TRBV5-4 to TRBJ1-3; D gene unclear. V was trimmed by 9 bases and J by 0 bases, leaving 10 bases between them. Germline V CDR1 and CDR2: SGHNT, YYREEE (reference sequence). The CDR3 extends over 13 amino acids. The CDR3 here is CAIPDFSGNTIYF. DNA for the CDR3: TGTGCCATCCCGGACTTCTCTGGAAACACCATATATTTT.

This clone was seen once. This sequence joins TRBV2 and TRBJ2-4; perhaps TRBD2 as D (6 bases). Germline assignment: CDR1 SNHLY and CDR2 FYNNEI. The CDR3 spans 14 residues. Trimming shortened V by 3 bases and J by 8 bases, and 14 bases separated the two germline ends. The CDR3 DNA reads TGTGCCAGCAGTGAGGACGGCCGGAGGGACATTCAGTACTTC. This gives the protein CASSEDGRRDIQYF.

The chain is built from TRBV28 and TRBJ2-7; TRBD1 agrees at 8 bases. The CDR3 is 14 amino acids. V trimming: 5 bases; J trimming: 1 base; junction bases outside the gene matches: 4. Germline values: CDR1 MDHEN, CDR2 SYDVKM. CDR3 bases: TGTGCCAGCAGTATCGACAGGGGATCCTACGAGCAGTACTTC. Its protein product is CASSIDRGSYEQYF.

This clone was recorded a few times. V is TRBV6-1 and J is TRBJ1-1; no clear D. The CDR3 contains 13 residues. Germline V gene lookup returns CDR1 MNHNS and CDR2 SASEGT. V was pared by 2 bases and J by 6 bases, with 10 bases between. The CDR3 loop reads CASSEIRKAEAFF. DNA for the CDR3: TGTGCCAGCAGTGAAATTAGGAAAGCTGAAGCTTTCTTT.

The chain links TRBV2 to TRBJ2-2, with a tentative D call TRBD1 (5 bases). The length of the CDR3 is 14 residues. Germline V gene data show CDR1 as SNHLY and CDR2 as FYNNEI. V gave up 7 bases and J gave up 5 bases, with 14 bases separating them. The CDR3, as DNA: TGTGCCAGCACAGGGCAGGGATATACCGGGGAGCTGTTTTTT. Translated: CASTGQGYTGELFF. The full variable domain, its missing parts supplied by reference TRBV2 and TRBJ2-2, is EPEVTQTPSHQVTQMGQEVILRCVPISNHLYFYWYRQILGQKVEFLVSFYNNEISEKSEIFDDQFSVERPDGSNFTLKIRSTKLEDSAMYFCASTGQGYTGELFFGEGSRLTVL.

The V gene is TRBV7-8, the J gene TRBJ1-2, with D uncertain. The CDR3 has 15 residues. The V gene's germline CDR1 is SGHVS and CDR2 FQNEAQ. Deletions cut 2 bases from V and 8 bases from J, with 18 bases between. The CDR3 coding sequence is TGTGCCAGCAGCTTATGGCCCACTCCCTCGGGGGGCTACACCTTC. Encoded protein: CASSLWPTPSGGYTF. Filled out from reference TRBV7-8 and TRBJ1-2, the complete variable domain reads GAGVSQSPRYKVAKRGQDVALRCDPISGHVSLFWYQQALGQGPEFLTYFQNEAQLDKSGLPSDRFFAERPEGSVSTLKIQRTQQEDSAVYLCASSLWPTPSGGYTFGSGTRLTVV.

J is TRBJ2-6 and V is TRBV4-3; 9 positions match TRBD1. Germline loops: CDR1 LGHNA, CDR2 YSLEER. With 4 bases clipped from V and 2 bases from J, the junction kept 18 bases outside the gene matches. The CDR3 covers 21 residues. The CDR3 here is CASSRGRYRGQGGPGANVLTF. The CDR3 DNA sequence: TGCGCCAGCAGCCGGGGAAGATATAGGGGACAGGGCGGACCTGGGGCCAACGTCCTGACTTTC.

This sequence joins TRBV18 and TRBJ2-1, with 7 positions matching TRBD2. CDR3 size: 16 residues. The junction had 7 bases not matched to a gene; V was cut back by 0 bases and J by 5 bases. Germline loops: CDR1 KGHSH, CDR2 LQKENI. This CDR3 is CASSPPKAGPDNEQFF. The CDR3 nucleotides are TGTGCCAGCTCACCACCGAAAGCGGGGCCCGACAATGAGCAGTTCTTC. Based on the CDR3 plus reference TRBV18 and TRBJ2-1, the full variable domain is NAGVMQNPRHLVRRRGQEARLRCSPMKGHSHVYWYRQLPEEGLKFMVYLQKENIIDESGMPKERFSAEFPKEGPSILRIQQVVRGDSAAYFCASSPPKAGPDNEQFFGPGTRLTVL.

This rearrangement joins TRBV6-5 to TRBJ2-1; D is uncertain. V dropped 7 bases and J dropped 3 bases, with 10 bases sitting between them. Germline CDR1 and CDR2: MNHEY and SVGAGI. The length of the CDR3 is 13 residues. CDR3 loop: CASTSWGYNEQFF. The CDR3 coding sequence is TGTGCCAGCACGTCGTGGGGCTACAATGAGCAGTTCTTC.

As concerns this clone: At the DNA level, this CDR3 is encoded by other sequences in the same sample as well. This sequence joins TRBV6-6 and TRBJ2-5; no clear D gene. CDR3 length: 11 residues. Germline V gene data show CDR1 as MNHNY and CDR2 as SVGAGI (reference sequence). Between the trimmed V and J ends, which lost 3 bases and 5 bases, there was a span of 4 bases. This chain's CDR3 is CASSYWETQYF. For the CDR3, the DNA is TGTGCCAGCAGTTATTGGGAGACCCAGTACTTC.

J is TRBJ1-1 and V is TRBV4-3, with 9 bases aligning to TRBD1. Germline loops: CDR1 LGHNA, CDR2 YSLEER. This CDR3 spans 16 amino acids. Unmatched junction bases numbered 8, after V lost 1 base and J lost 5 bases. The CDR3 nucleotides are TGCGCCAGCAGCCAAGTACTGGGACAGGGAGGGACTGAAGCTTTCTTT. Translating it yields CASSQVLGQGGTEAFF.

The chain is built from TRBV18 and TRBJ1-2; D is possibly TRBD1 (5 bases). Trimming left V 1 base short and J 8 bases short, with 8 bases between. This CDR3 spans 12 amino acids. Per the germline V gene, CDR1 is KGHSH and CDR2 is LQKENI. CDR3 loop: CASSPQEGGYTF. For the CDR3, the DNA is TGTGCCAGCTCACCACAAGAGGGGGGCTACACCTTC.

CDR3 sequence (DNA): TGTGCCAGTAGAAGGGTCAGCCCGACAGATACGCAGTATTTT. It specifies CASRRVSPTDTQYF. The chain is built from TRBV19 and TRBJ2-3; unclear D gene. Trimming pared 6 bases from V and 3 bases from J, leaving 13 bases between. Germline V gives CDR1 LNHDA, CDR2 SQIVND (reference sequence). The CDR3 runs 14 residues.

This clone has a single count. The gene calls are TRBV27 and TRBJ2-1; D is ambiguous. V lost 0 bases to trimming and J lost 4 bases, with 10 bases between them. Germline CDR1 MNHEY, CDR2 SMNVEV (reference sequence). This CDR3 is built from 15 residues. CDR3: CASSLSSVLYNEQFF. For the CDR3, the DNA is TGTGCCAGCAGTTTATCCAGCGTGTTATACAATGAGCAGTTCTTC.

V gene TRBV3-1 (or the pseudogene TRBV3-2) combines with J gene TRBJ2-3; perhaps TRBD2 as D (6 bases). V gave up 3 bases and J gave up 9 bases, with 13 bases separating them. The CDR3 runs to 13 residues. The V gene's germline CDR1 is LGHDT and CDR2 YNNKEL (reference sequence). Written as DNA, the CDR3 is TGTGCCAGCAGCCATCGCGGGGAAAACACGCAGTATTTT. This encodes CASSHRGENTQYF.

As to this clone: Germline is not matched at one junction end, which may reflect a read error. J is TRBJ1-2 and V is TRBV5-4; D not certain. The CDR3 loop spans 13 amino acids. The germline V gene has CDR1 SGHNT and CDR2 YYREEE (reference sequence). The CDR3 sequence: CASKGGANYGYTF. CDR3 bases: TGTGCGAGCAAGGGAGGAGCTAACTATGGCTACACCTTC.

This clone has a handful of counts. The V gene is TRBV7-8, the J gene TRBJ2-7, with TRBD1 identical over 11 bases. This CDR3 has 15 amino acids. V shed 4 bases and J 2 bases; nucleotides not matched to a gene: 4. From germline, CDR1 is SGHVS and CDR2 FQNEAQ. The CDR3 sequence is CASSSGTGGTYEQYF. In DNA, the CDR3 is TGTGCCAGCAGCTCCGGGACAGGGGGTACCTACGAGCAGTACTTC. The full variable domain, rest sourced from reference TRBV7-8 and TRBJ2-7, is GAGVSQSPRYKVAKRGQDVALRCDPISGHVSLFWYQQALGQGPEFLTYFQNEAQLDKSGLPSDRFFAERPEGSVSTLKIQRTQQEDSAVYLCASSSGTGGTYEQYFGPGTRLTVT.

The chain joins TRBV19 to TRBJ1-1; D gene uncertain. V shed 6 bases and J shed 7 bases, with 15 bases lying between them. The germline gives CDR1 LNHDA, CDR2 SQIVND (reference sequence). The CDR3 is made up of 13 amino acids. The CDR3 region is CASRLRMAHEAFF. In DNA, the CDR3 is TGTGCCAGTAGGCTACGGATGGCTCATGAAGCTTTCTTT.

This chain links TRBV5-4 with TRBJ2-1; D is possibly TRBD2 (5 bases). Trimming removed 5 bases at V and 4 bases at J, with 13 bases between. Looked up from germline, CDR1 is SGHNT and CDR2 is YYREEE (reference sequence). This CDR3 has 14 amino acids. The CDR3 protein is CASSSSLAYNEQFF. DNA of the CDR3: TGTGCCAGCAGTTCCTCCCTAGCTTACAATGAGCAGTTCTTC. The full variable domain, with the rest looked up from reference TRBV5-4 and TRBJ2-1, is ETGVTQSPTHLIKTRGQQVTLRCSSQSGHNTVSWYQQALGQGPQFIFQYYREEENGRGNFPPRFSGLQFPNYSSELNVNALELDDSALYLCASSSSLAYNEQFFGPGTRLTVL.

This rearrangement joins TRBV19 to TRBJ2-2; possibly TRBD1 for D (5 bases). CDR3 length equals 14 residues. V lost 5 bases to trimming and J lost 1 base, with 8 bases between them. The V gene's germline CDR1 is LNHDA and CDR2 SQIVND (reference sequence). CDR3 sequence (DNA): TGTGCCAGTAGTTCAGGACAGAACACCGGGGAGCTGTTTTTT. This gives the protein CASSSGQNTGELFF.

CDR3 sequence (DNA): TGTGCCAGCAGTTCCACAGGGGAAAATGAAAAACTGTTTTTT. Its translation: CASSSTGENEKLFF. V is TRBV28 and J is TRBJ1-4, with TRBD1 matching 7 bases. The CDR3 is 14 residues long. With 4 bases clipped from V and 5 bases from J, the junction kept 4 bases outside the gene matches. The germline V gene encodes CDR1 MDHEN and CDR2 SYDVKM.

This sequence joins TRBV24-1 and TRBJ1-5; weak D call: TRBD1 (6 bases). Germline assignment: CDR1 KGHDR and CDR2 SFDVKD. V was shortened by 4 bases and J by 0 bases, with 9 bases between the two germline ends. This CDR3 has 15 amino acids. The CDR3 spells CATSDSRGSNQPQHF. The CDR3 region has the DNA TGTGCCACCAGTGACTCCAGGGGTAGCAATCAGCCCCAGCATTTT.

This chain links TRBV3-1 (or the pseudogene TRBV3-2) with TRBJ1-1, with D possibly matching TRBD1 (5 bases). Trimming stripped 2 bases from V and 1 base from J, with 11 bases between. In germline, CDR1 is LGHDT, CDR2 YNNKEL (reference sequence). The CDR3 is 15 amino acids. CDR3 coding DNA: TGTGCCAGCAGCCAATTCGGGGGAGAGAACACTGAAGCTTTCTTT. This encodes CASSQFGGENTEAFF.